This TCR beta chain stems from a study of blood T cell repertoires in COVID-19. Losses at the gene ends were 3 bases for V and 2 bases for J; bases not matched to a gene: 7. CDR1 and CDR2 from the germline V gene are LGHDT and YNNKEL (reference sequence). The length of the CDR3 is 16 residues. Clones were read by immunoSEQ multiplex PCR, and TCRdb kept only the in-frame ones, dropping some. Here the sample spans 150,000 or so clones, roughly 81% being singletons. The receptor was derived from a woman aged 45-65 years with COVID-19, enrolled during active disease. The sequencing sample was made of peripheral blood. V and J are TRBV3-1 (or the pseudogene TRBV3-2) and TRBJ2-7; 10 positions agree with TRBD2. CDR3 loop: CASSQLAGAAPYEQYF. The DNA of the CDR3 is TGTGCCAGCAGCCAGCTAGCGGGGGCCGCGCCCTACGAGCAGTACTTC.